The text below deals with one T cell receptor beta chain. The germline V gene has CDR1 MNHEY and CDR2 SMNVEV (reference sequence). Trimming removed 7 bases at V and 2 bases at J, with 22 bases between. CDR3 length: 17 amino acids. Extraction and reverse transcription of RNA yielded cDNA as the sequencing template. Produced via immunoSEQ multiplex PCR; TCRdb's table is partial and in-frame only. Of approximately 150,000 clones in the sample, around 87% were seen once. The data were taken from a study of CD8+ T cells in alopecia areata. Sequenced material: CD8+ T cells sorted from blood, taken at week 0. The V gene is TRBV27, the J gene TRBJ2-3; tentatively, D is TRBD1 (5 bases). This TCR was sampled from a human donor with alopecia areata. CDR3 amino acids: CASNNPQGLSNTDTQYF. The CDR3 bases are TGTGCCAGCAACAATCCCCAGGGCTTGTCAAACACAGATACGCAGTATTTT.